These 10 T cell receptor beta chains were all obtained from the same sample, sequenced in a study of regulatory T cells in long-lasting Graves disease. Construction of TCR beta libraries relied on iRepertoire HTBI primers and on Arm-PCR targeting CDR3 regions. MiXCR, run by TCRdb on the multiplex PCR reads, gives a single entry per CDR3 protein. The sample gives around 400,000 distinct CDR3 sequences, 15% of which show up once; over 20% is in the top ten. Indicated time point: newly diagnosed GD, antithyroid drugs for less than 3 months. RNA extracted from PBMCs served as the sequencing template. This sample comprised peripheral blood mononuclear cells (PBMCs), obtained at new diagnosis, from a patient treated with antithyroid drugs. These receptors originate from a female donor with Graves disease.

In its sample, this clonotype was seen many times. This chain uses TRBV5-5 with TRBJ1-2, with D possibly being TRBD1 (5 bases). V lost 5 bases and J lost 6, with 20 bases in between. CDR3 length: 15 amino acids. From germline, CDR1 is SGHKS and CDR2 YYEKEE (reference sequence). The CDR3 spells CASSRNPDSSNGYTF. CDR3 in DNA: TGTGCCAGCAGTCGAAACCCCGACAGCAGTAATGGCTACACCTTC.

The chain is built from TRBV28 and TRBJ1-5; weak D call: TRBD1 (6 bases). The CDR3 is 15 residues long. V was clipped by 7 bases and J by 0 bases, with 13 bases between them. Germline V gene sequence: CDR1 MDHEN, CDR2 SYDVKM. CDR3 loop: CASTHREISNQPQHF. The CDR3 region has the DNA TGTGCCAGCACTCACAGGGAGATTAGCAATCAGCCCCAGCATTTT.

This clonotype was counted between two and nine times. The chain is built from TRBV20-1 and TRBJ2-3; D might be TRBD2 (6 bases). The germline gives CDR1 DFQATT, CDR2 SNEGSKA (reference sequence). The CDR3 totals 12 residues. With 3 bases removed from V and 5 bases from J, the gap between germline ends came to 9 bases. The CDR3 bases are TGCAGTGCTAGCGAAGCGGGAGATACGCAGTATTTT. Encoded protein: CSASEAGDTQYF.

This clonotype was detected a few times. This chain connects TRBV4-1 to TRBJ1-1, with 7 bases that match TRBD1. J gave up 2 bases and V 3 bases, and 6 bases lay outside the gene matches. CDR1 is MGHRA and CDR2 is YSYEKL in the germline V gene. This CDR3 is 15 amino acids long. Written as DNA, the CDR3 is TGCGCCAGCAGCCAGGCCGGGACAGTCAACACTGAAGCTTTCTTT. Its protein is CASSQAGTVNTEAFF.

This clonotype was found many times. The rearrangement uses TRBV12-3 or TRBV12-4 and TRBJ1-1, with TRBD1 identical over 9 bases. Unmatched junction bases numbered 9, after V lost 1 base and J lost 6 bases. The CDR3 covers 16 residues. Written as DNA, the CDR3 is TGTGCCAGCAGTTTAGGGAGACAGGGGGGTTGGCCTGAAGCTTTCTTT. This codes for CASSLGRQGGWPEAFF.

This rearrangement joins TRBV7-2 to TRBJ1-5; D is perhaps TRBD1 (5 bases). This CDR3 contains 16 residues. In germline, CDR1 is SGHTA, CDR2 FQGNSA. V lost 3 bases and J 2 bases, leaving 14 bases between the germline ends. This CDR3 reads CASSLDSRGGNQPQHF. CDR3 DNA sequence: TGTGCCAGCAGCTTGGATTCTCGGGGGGGCAATCAGCCCCAGCATTTT.

In its sample, this clonotype was seen many times. The rearrangement uses TRBV11-2 and TRBJ2-7, with 9 bases matching TRBD1. V was clipped by 3 bases and J by 6 bases; unmatched bases: 9. The CDR3 extends over 15 amino acids. Germline loops: CDR1 SGHAT, CDR2 FQNNGV. CDR3 sequence (DNA): TGTGCCAGCAGCTTTCCGGACAGGGGTTTGGGCGAGCAGTACTTC. This encodes CASSFPDRGLGEQYF. Variable domain in full (rest from reference TRBV11-2 and TRBJ2-7): EAGVAQSPRYKIIEKRQSVAFWCNPISGHATLYWYQQILGQGPKLLIQFQNNGVVDDSQLPKDRFSAERLKGVDSTLKIQPAKLEDSAVYLCASSFPDRGLGEQYFGPGTRLTVT.

J is TRBJ2-1 and V is TRBV27, with a weak D call TRBD2 (6 bases). Germline CDR1 and CDR2: MNHEY and SMNVEV (reference sequence). The CDR3 extends over 15 amino acids. Trimming stripped 5 bases from V and 5 bases from J, with 16 bases between. The CDR3 DNA is TGTGCCAGCAGTCTTCCCGGGACTGTGAACAATGAGCAGTTCTTC. This translates into CASSLPGTVNNEQFF.

This clonotype was counted at least ten times. The rearrangement links TRBV7-3 to TRBJ1-2; D gene unclear. The germline V gene has CDR1 SGHTA and CDR2 FQGTGA. Trimming shortened V by 6 bases and J by 4 bases, and 15 bases separated the two germline ends. The CDR3 has 14 amino acids. This chain's CDR3 is CASRPGLTVYGYTF. The CDR3 DNA sequence: TGTGCCAGCAGACCTGGACTGACTGTCTATGGCTACACCTTC.

This clonotype was seen a handful of times. The rearrangement uses TRBV20-1 and TRBJ2-5; D is undetermined. Germline values: CDR1 DFQATT, CDR2 SNEGSKA (reference sequence). The CDR3 covers 10 residues. V lost 3 bases and J 7 bases, leaving 6 bases between the germline ends. Here the CDR3 DNA reads TGCAGTGCTAGCTGGACGACCCAGTACTTC. It specifies CSASWTTQYF.